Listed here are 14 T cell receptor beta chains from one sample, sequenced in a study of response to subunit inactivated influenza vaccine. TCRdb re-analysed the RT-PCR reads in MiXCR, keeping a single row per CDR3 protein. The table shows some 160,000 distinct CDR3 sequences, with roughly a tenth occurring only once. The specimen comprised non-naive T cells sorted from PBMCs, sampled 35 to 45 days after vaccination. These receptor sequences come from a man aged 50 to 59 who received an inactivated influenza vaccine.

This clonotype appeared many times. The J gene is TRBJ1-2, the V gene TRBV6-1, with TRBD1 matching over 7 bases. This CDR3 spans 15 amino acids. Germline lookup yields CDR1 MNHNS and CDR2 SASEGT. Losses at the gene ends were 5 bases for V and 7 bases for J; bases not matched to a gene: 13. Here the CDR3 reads CASSTPDREKGGYTF. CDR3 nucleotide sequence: TGTGCCAGCAGTACCCCAGACAGGGAAAAGGGTGGCTACACCTTC.

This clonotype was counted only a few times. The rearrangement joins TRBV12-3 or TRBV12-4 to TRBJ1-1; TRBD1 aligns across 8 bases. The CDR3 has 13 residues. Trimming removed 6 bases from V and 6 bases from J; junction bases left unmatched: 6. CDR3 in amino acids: CASSRDRISEAFF. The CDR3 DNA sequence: TGTGCCAGCAGCCGGGACAGGATTTCTGAAGCTTTCTTT.

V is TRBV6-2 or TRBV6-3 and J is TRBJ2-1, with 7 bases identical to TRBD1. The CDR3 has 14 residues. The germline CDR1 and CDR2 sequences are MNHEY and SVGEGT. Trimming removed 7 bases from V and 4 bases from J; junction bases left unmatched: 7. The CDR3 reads CASNLDRHYNEQFF. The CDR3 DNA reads TGTGCCAGCAACCTGGACAGGCATTACAATGAGCAGTTCTTC.

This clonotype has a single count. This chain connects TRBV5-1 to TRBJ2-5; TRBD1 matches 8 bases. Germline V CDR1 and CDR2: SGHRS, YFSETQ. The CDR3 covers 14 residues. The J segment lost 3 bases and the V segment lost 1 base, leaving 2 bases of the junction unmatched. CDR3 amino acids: CASSLQDREETQYF. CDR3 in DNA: TGCGCCAGCAGCTTGCAGGACAGGGAAGAGACCCAGTACTTC.

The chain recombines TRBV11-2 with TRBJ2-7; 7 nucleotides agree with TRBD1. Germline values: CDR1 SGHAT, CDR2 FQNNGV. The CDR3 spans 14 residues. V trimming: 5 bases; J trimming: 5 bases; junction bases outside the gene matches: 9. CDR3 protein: CASSPRTGRDEQYF. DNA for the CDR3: TGTGCCAGCAGCCCCCGGACAGGACGGGACGAGCAGTACTTC. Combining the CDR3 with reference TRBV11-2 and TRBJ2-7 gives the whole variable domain EAGVAQSPRYKIIEKRQSVAFWCNPISGHATLYWYQQILGQGPKLLIQFQNNGVVDDSQLPKDRFSAERLKGVDSTLKIQPAKLEDSAVYLCASSPRTGRDEQYFGPGTRLTVT.

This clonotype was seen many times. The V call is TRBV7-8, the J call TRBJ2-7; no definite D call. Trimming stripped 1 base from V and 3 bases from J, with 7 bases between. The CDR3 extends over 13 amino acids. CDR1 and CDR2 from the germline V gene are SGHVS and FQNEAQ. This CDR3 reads CASSLVSIYEQYF. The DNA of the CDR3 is TGTGCCAGCAGCTTAGTCTCTATCTACGAGCAGTACTTC.

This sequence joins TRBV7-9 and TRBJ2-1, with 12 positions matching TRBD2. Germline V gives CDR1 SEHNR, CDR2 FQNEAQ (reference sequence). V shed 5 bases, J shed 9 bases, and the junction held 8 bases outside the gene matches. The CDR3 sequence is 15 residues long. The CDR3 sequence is CASSPRLAGDGEQFF. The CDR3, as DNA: TGTGCCAGCAGCCCGCGACTAGCGGGAGACGGTGAGCAGTTCTTC. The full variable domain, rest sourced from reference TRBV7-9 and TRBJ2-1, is DTGVSQNPRHKITKRGQNVTFRCDPISEHNRLYWYRQTLGQGPEFLTYFQNEAQLEKSRLLSDRFSAERPKGSFSTLEIQRTEQGDSAMYLCASSPRLAGDGEQFFGPGTRLTVL.

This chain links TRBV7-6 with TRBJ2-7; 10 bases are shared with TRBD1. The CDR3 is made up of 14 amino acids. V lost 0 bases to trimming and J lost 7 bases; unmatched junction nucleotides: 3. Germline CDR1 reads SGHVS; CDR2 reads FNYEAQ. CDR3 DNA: TGTGCCAGCAGCTTAGCGGGACAGGGGCGTGAGCAGTACTTC. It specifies CASSLAGQGREQYF.

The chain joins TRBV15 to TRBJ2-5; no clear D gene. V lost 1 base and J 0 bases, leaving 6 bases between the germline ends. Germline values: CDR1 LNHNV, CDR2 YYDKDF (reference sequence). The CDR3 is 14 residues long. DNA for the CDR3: TGTGCCACCAGCAGAGGGCCAGACCAAGAGACCCAGTACTTC. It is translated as CATSRGPDQETQYF. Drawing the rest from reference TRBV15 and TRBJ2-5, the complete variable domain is DAMVIQNPRYQVTQFGKPVTLSCSQTLNHNVMYWYQQKSSQAPKLLFHYYDKDFNNEADTPDNFQSRRPNTSFCFLDIRSPGLGDTAMYLCATSRGPDQETQYFGPGTRLLVL.

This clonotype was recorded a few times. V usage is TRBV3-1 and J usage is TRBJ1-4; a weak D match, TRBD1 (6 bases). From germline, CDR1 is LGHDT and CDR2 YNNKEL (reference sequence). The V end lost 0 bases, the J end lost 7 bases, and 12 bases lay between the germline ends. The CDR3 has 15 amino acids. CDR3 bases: TGTGCCAGCAGCCAAGACTTACAGGGAAGTGAAAAACTGTTTTTT. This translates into CASSQDLQGSEKLFF.

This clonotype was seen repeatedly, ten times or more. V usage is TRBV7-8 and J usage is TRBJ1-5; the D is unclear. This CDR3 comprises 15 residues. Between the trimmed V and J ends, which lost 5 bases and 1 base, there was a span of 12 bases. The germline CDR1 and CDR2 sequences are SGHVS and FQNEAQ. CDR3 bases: TGTGCCAGCAGCAGTAGTCACGGGAGCAATCAGCCCCAGCATTTT. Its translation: CASSSSHGSNQPQHF.

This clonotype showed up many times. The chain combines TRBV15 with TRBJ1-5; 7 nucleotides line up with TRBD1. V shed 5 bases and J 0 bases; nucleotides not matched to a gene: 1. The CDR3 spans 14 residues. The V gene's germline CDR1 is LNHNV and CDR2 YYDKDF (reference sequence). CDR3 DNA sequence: TGTGCCACCAGCCGACAGGGTAGCAATCAGCCCCAGCATTTT. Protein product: CATSRQGSNQPQHF.

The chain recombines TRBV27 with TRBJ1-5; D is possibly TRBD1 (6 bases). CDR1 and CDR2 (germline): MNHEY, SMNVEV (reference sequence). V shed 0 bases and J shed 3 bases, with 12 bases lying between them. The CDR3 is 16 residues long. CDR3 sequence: CASSLSSGADNQPQHF. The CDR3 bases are TGTGCCAGCAGTTTATCGTCAGGGGCCGACAATCAGCCCCAGCATTTT.

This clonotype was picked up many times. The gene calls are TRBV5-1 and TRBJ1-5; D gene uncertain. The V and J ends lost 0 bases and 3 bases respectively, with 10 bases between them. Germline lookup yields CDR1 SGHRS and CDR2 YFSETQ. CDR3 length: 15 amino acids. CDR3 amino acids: CASSLVPGNNQPQHF. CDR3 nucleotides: TGCGCCAGCAGCTTGGTTCCGGGGAACAATCAGCCCCAGCATTTT. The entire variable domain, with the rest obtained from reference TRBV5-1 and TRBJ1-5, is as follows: KAGVTQTPRYLIKTRGQQVTLSCSPISGHRSVSWYQQTPGQGLQFLFEYFSETQRNKGNFPGRFSGRQFSNSRSEMNVSTLELGDSALYLCASSLVPGNNQPQHFGDGTRLSIL.